Listed here is a single T cell receptor (beta chain). This table comes from immunoSEQ multiplex PCR, and its TCRdb copy is limited to in-frame clones, with some not included. The sample lists hundreds of thousands of clones; more than 70% were seen once. The sample belongs to a study of shared T cell receptors in the human thymus. The CDR3 extends over 19 amino acids. Germline V gene lookup returns CDR1 SGHDN and CDR2 FVKESK. Unmatched junction bases numbered 13, after V lost 0 bases and J lost 1 base. Another study also made use of these data, one on human thymus T cells. That paper adds: Thymic and blood repertoires appeared to display a bias in their usage of V and J genes.

The receptor's source is a boy younger than two with a congenital heart defect. Specimen: thymocytes. The genes are TRBV14 and TRBJ1-2; TRBD1 matches at 8 bases. The DNA for the CDR3 is TGTGCCAGCAGCCAAGAGTCGGACAGGGTTGACTTCCATAACTATGGCTACACCTTC. Protein sequence: CASSQESDRVDFHNYGYTF.